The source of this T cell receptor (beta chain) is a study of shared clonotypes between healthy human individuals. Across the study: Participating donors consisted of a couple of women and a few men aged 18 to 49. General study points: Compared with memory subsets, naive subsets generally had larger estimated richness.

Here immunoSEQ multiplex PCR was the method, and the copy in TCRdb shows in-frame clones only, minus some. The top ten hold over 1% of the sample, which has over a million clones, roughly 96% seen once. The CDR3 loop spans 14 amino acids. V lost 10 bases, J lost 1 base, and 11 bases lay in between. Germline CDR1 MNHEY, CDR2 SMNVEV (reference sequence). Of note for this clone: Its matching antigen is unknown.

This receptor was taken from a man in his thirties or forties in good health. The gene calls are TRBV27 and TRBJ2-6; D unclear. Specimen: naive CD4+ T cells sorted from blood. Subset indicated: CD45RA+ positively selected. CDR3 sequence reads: CATIGLSGANVLTF. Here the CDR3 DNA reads TGTGCCACTATAGGATTGTCTGGGGCCAACGTCCTGACTTTC.